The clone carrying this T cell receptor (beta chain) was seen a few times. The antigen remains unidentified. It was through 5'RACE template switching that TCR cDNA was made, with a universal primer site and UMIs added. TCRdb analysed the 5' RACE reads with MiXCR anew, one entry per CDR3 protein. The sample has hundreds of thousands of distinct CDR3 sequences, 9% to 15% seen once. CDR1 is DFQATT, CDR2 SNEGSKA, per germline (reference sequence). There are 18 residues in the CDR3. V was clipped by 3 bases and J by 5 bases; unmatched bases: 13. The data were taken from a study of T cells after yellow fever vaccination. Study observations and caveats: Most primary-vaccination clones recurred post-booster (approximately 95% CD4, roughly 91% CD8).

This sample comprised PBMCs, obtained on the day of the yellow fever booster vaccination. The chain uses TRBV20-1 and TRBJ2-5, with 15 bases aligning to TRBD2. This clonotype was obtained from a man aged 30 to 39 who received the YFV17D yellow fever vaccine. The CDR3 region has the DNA TGCAGTGCTAGTGACGGACTAGCGGGAGGGCCCGCGTTCGAGACCCAGTACTTC. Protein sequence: CSASDGLAGGPAFETQYF.